These T cell receptor beta chains were read from a single sample in a study of blood T cells in healthy people across ages. TCRdb fed the 5' RACE reads into MiXCR, producing one record per CDR3 protein. Here the sample spans 790,000 or so distinct CDR3 sequences, roughly 50% being singletons. Input material: blood. The receptor set was obtained from a middle-aged man in good health. The CDR3 runs from the conserved cysteine through the conserved F or W. The D gene is left open where the match is weak. Size is omitted from some rows. Given values are once, few, many or a class for expanded clones.

j_gene: TRBJ2-3; v_gene: TRBV4-1; d_gene: TRBD2; abundance: NA; CDR3nt: TGCGCCAGCAGCCGTGTGACTAGCGGGATCACAGATACGCAGTATTTT; CDR3aa: CASSRVTSGITDTQYF
j_gene: TRBJ2-1; v_gene: TRBV9; d_gene: NA; abundance: NA; CDR3nt: TGTGCCAGCAGCGTAGACGGCCGGCATGAGCAGTTCTTC; CDR3aa: CASSVDGRHEQFF
j_gene: TRBJ2-4; v_gene: TRBV20-1; d_gene: NA; abundance: NA; CDR3nt: TGCAGTGCTAGCGTGGGTGAAAACATTCAGTACTTC; CDR3aa: CSASVGENIQYF
j_gene: TRBJ1-1; v_gene: TRBV7-3; d_gene: TRBD1; abundance: NA; CDR3nt: TGTGCCAGCAGCACGACAGGGGGCGCGGGTACTGAAGCTTTCTTT; CDR3aa: CASSTTGGAGTEAFF
j_gene: TRBJ2-1; v_gene: TRBV2; d_gene: NA; abundance: NA; CDR3nt: TGTGCCAGCAGCAACACAAGAACAAATGAGCAGTTCTTC; CDR3aa: CASSNTRTNEQFF
j_gene: TRBJ2-7; v_gene: TRBV20-1; d_gene: NA; abundance: NA; CDR3nt: TGCAGTGCCTCTATAGGCTACTCCTACGAGCAGTACTTC; CDR3aa: CSASIGYSYEQYF
j_gene: TRBJ2-3; v_gene: TRBV5-4; d_gene: NA; abundance: NA; CDR3nt: TGTGCCAGCAGTTCCGGGACGGATAGCACAGATACGCAGTATTTT; CDR3aa: CASSSGTDSTDTQYF
j_gene: TRBJ1-5; v_gene: TRBV6-6; d_gene: NA; abundance: NA; CDR3nt: TGTGCCAGCAAGAACAGGGATCAGCCCCAGCATTTT; CDR3aa: CASKNRDQPQHF
j_gene: TRBJ2-7; v_gene: TRBV24-1; d_gene: NA; abundance: NA; CDR3nt: TGTGCCACCAGTAATGGGACGGAGGACTACGAGCAGTACTTC; CDR3aa: CATSNGTEDYEQYF
j_gene: TRBJ2-4; v_gene: TRBV6-5; d_gene: NA; abundance: NA; CDR3nt: TGTGCCAGCAAAGCGAGGGCCGCCAGTACCCTTCCCATTCAGTACTTC; CDR3aa: CASKARAASTLPIQYF
j_gene: TRBJ2-2; v_gene: TRBV4-3; d_gene: TRBD2; abundance: NA; CDR3nt: TGCGCCAGCAGCCAAGCCGGGACTAGCGGTACCACCGGGGAGCTGTTTTTT; CDR3aa: CASSQAGTSGTTGELFF
j_gene: TRBJ1-2; v_gene: TRBV29-1; d_gene: TRBD1; abundance: few; CDR3nt: TGCAGCGTTCGAGACAGGGTTCCTTCTGCTAACTATGGCTACACCTTC; CDR3aa: CSVRDRVPSANYGYTF
j_gene: TRBJ1-4; v_gene: TRBV18; d_gene: NA; abundance: few; CDR3nt: TGTGCCAGCTCACCCGTTGCCCTGGGGCCTTCGGAAAAACTGTTTTTT; CDR3aa: CASSPVALGPSEKLFF
j_gene: TRBJ2-7; v_gene: TRBV5-1; d_gene: NA; abundance: few; CDR3nt: TGCGCCAGCAGCTCTGGACGGATCTCCTACGAGCAGTACTTC; CDR3aa: CASSSGRISYEQYF
j_gene: TRBJ2-3; v_gene: TRBV10-3; d_gene: TRBD1; abundance: few; CDR3nt: TGTGCCATCTTGGACAGGGCCGCAGATACGCAGTATTTT; CDR3aa: CAILDRAADTQYF
j_gene: TRBJ2-1; v_gene: TRBV9; d_gene: TRBD1; abundance: NA; CDR3nt: TGTGCCAGCAGCGTAGCGGGACAGGGATACAATGAGCAGTTCTTC; CDR3aa: CASSVAGQGYNEQFF
j_gene: TRBJ2-1; v_gene: TRBV28; d_gene: NA; abundance: NA; CDR3nt: TGTGCCAGCAGTTTAACGCAGGGTTGGGATGAGCAGTTCTTC; CDR3aa: CASSLTQGWDEQFF
j_gene: TRBJ2-5; v_gene: TRBV20-1; d_gene: TRBD1; abundance: few; CDR3nt: TGCAGTGCTTCCCGGGACCGACAGGGTGGCCAAGAGACCCAGTACTTC; CDR3aa: CSASRDRQGGQETQYF
j_gene: TRBJ1-1; v_gene: TRBV10-3; d_gene: NA; abundance: few; CDR3nt: TGTGCCATCAGTGAAAGGGACATAGGGGCGCGGACTGAAGCTTTCTTT; CDR3aa: CAISERDIGARTEAFF
j_gene: TRBJ2-7; v_gene: TRBV20-1; d_gene: NA; abundance: NA; CDR3nt: TGCAGTGCTCCTAATAGCGGATCCGCCTACGAGCAGTACTTC; CDR3aa: CSAPNSGSAYEQYF
j_gene: TRBJ2-3; v_gene: TRBV20-1; d_gene: NA; abundance: NA; CDR3nt: TGCAGTGCCCAAAACATAAGGGGGTCAGCAGATACGCAGTATTTT; CDR3aa: CSAQNIRGSADTQYF
j_gene: TRBJ2-7; v_gene: TRBV3-1; d_gene: TRBD2; abundance: few; CDR3nt: TGTGCCAGCCAGACTAGCGGAGGGGCGGAGCAGTACTTC; CDR3aa: CASQTSGGAEQYF
j_gene: TRBJ1-2; v_gene: TRBV29-1; d_gene: TRBD1; abundance: once; CDR3nt: TGCAGCGTTGAGCTTCCAGGGGGCAGAAACTATGGCTGCACCTTC; CDR3aa: CSVELPGGRNYGCTF